Listed here are 22 T cell receptor beta chains from one sample, sequenced in a study of CD8+ T cells in alopecia areata. RNA, once extracted, was reverse transcribed into cDNA for use as the sequencing template. TCRdb's table, derived via immunoSEQ multiplex PCR, lists solely in-frame clones and lacks some. The repertoire has about 210,000 clones, approximately 70% of them found once; the top ten carry over 1%. The sample's treatment: oral pan-JAK inhibitor, 5-10 mg twice daily. Specimen: CD4+ T cells sorted from blood, collected between weeks 44 and 45, from a patient treated with tofacitinib. Receptors originate from a human donor with alopecia areata.

This clone was detected only a few times. J is TRBJ1-1 and V is TRBV29-1; D is unresolved. Germline CDR1 reads SQVTM; CDR2 reads ANQGSEA. Between the trimmed V and J ends, which lost 4 bases and 1 base, there was a span of 4 bases. CDR3 length: 11 amino acids. CDR3 protein: CSVGANTEAFF. DNA for the CDR3: TGCAGCGTTGGGGCGAACACTGAAGCTTTCTTT.

The chain links TRBV5-6 to TRBJ1-6, with a tentative D call TRBD1 (5 bases). CDR1 is SGHDT, CDR2 YYEEEE, per germline. The CDR3 is 15 amino acids. V dropped 1 base and J dropped 9 bases, with 14 bases sitting between them. The CDR3: CASSLRQGLRSPLHF. CDR3 nucleotides: TGTGCCAGCAGCTTGCGGCAGGGTTTACGTTCACCCCTCCACTTT.

The chain combines TRBV5-6 with TRBJ2-7, with 9 bases that match TRBD1. This CDR3 spans 14 amino acids. V shed 3 bases, J shed 7 bases, and the junction held 8 bases outside the gene matches. Germline values: CDR1 SGHDT, CDR2 YYEEEE. CDR3 protein: CASSSFDRGREQYF. CDR3 DNA sequence: TGTGCCAGCAGCTCCTTCGACAGGGGGAGGGAGCAGTACTTC.

V usage is TRBV5-6 and J usage is TRBJ1-1, with a possible D match to TRBD1 (5 bases). The CDR3 is 15 amino acids. Germline CDR1 SGHDT, CDR2 YYEEEE. V lost 0 bases and J 1 base, leaving 10 bases between the germline ends. Here the CDR3 DNA reads TGTGCCAGCAGCTTGGAGGGGAAAGCGAACACTGAAGCTTTCTTT. Protein sequence: CASSLEGKANTEAFF.

This clone was counted a single time. The CDR3 DNA follows: TGTGCCACCGCCGTCGACTCGGGGTATAATTCACCCCTCCACTTT. Protein product: CATAVDSGYNSPLHF. The chain couples TRBV19 to TRBJ1-6; D gene unclear. The V end was cut by 10 bases, the J end by 4 bases, with 17 bases between. Germline-derived CDR1 and CDR2 are LNHDA and SQIVND (reference sequence). CDR3 length: 15 amino acids.

The V and J genes are TRBV29-1 and TRBJ1-1; 7 bases map to TRBD1. Trimming took 7 bases from V and 4 from J; bases not matched to a gene: 6. The germline V gene has CDR1 SQVTM and CDR2 ANQGSEA. CDR3 length: 12 amino acids. The CDR3 protein is CSGEGTATEAFF. In nucleotides, the CDR3 is TGCAGCGGGGAAGGGACAGCCACTGAAGCTTTCTTT. The full variable domain, with the rest looked up from reference TRBV29-1 and TRBJ1-1, is SAVISQKPSRDICQRGTSLTIQCQVDSQVTMMFWYRQQPGQSLTLIATANQGSEATYESGFVIDKFPISRPNLTFSTLTVSNMSPEDSSIYLCSGEGTATEAFFGQGTRLTVV.

This clone was observed a few times. The rearrangement links TRBV18 to TRBJ1-4, with TRBD1 matching over 7 bases. V was clipped by 2 bases and J by 0 bases; unmatched bases: 3. Germline CDR1 reads KGHSH; CDR2 reads LQKENI. This CDR3 is 16 amino acids long. CDR3 sequence: CASSPGDRTTNEKLFF. Here the CDR3 DNA reads TGTGCCAGCTCACCAGGGGACAGAACAACTAATGAAAAACTGTTTTTT.

The CDR3 loop is CATSRGGGGDLQETQYF. The DNA of the CDR3 is TGTGCCACCAGCAGAGGGGGCGGGGGGGACCTCCAAGAGACCCAGTACTTC. The V gene is TRBV15, the J gene TRBJ2-5; 9 bases map to TRBD2. The CDR3 runs 17 residues. V was pared by 1 base and J by 1 base, with 7 bases of the junction left unmatched. Germline V gene data show CDR1 as LNHNV and CDR2 as YYDKDF (reference sequence).

This clone was counted between two and nine times. The J gene is TRBJ1-1, the V gene TRBV29-1; perhaps TRBD1 as D (5 bases). V shed 7 bases and J shed 1 base, with 13 bases lying between them. This CDR3 is 13 amino acids long. Germline loops: CDR1 SQVTM, CDR2 ANQGSEA. The CDR3 here is CSGRWGGNTEAFF. The CDR3 coding sequence is TGCAGCGGCAGATGGGGGGGGAACACTGAAGCTTTCTTT. The full variable domain, its missing parts supplied by reference TRBV29-1 and TRBJ1-1, is SAVISQKPSRDICQRGTSLTIQCQVDSQVTMMFWYRQQPGQSLTLIATANQGSEATYESGFVIDKFPISRPNLTFSTLTVSNMSPEDSSIYLCSGRWGGNTEAFFGQGTRLTVV.

This clone turned up a few times. The V call is TRBV21-1, the J call TRBJ1-5; whether TRBD1, the table's D call, matches the DNA was not checked. TRBV21-1 is tagged as a pseudogene. The CDR3 sequence is 16 residues long. This CDR3 is CASSSGRQPSNQPQHF. In nucleotides, the CDR3 is TGTGCCAGCAGCTCAGGGCGGCAGCCCAGCAATCAGCCCCAGCATTTT.

The chain is built from TRBV9 and TRBJ1-2; unclear D gene. CDR1 SGDLS and CDR2 YYNGEE come from the germline V gene. The V end lost 3 bases, the J end lost 8 bases, and 11 bases lay between the germline ends. The CDR3 spans 12 residues. The DNA for the CDR3 is TGTGCCAGCAGCGCATCCGCGGGAGGCTACACCTTC. It is translated as CASSASAGGYTF.

The gene calls are TRBV6-6 and TRBJ2-5, with a tentative D call TRBD1 (5 bases). The V gene's germline CDR1 is MNHNY and CDR2 SVGAGI (reference sequence). This CDR3 has 13 amino acids. V lost 4 bases and J lost 3, with 9 bases in between. CDR3 sequence reads: CASSWQGKETQYF. The CDR3 DNA sequence: TGTGCCAGCAGTTGGCAGGGAAAAGAGACCCAGTACTTC.

Only a few counts were recorded for this clone. V is TRBV29-1 and J is TRBJ2-1, with 7 bases identical to TRBD1. Trimming at V came to 6 bases and at J to 9 bases, leaving 11 bases not matched to a gene. Germline lookup yields CDR1 SQVTM and CDR2 ANQGSEA. CDR3 length equals 13 residues. The CDR3 DNA sequence: TGCAGCGTACAACAGGGGCCCTTGGTTGAGCAGTTCTTC. Its protein is CSVQQGPLVEQFF.

This clone is a singleton in its sample. The chain uses TRBV4-1 and TRBJ1-6; 10 nucleotides match TRBD1. Losses at the gene ends were 4 bases for V and 10 bases for J; bases not matched to a gene: 7. In germline, CDR1 is MGHRA, CDR2 YSYEKL. This CDR3 has 15 amino acids. The CDR3, as DNA: TGCGCCAGCAGCCTCCTGGGACAGGGGAACTCACCCCTCCACTTT. Its translation: CASSLLGQGNSPLHF.

The chain uses TRBV28 and TRBJ2-1; 9 bases are a match to TRBD2. CDR1 and CDR2 (germline): MDHEN, SYDVKM. There are 15 residues in the CDR3. V shed 4 bases and J 8 bases; nucleotides not matched to a gene: 9. CDR3 sequence (DNA): TGTGCCAGCAGTTCCGGGACTAGCTTCCATGATGAGCAGTTCTTC. Translation gives CASSSGTSFHDEQFF.

The chain combines TRBV27 with TRBJ1-1, with D possibly being TRBD1 (5 bases). Germline V lookup: CDR1 MNHEY, CDR2 SMNVEV (reference sequence). Trimming took 6 bases from V and 3 from J, leaving 14 bases between them. The CDR3 runs to 14 residues. The CDR3 reads CASRLLRDHTEAFF. CDR3 nucleotide sequence: TGTGCCAGCAGACTTCTGAGGGACCACACTGAAGCTTTCTTT.

This clone occurred once. J is TRBJ1-1 and V is TRBV25-1; D gene ambiguous. Trimming removed 3 bases from V and 10 bases from J, with 12 bases in between. The CDR3 is 12 residues long. Germline V gives CDR1 MGHDK, CDR2 SYGVNS. CDR3 DNA sequence: TGTGCCAGCAGTGAGAACATGAGGGCAGCTTTCTTT. Translating gives CASSENMRAAFF.

This chain connects TRBV9 to TRBJ2-1, with D perhaps TRBD1 (6 bases). V was clipped by 9 bases and J by 10 bases, with 20 bases between them. CDR1 is SGDLS, CDR2 YYNGEE, per germline. This CDR3 spans 13 amino acids. The CDR3 is CATAIGAQGEQFF. The CDR3 DNA follows: TGTGCCACGGCGATCGGGGCCCAGGGGGAGCAGTTCTTC.

This sequence joins TRBV4-3 and TRBJ1-6; D perhaps matches TRBD1 (5 bases). The length of the CDR3 is 16 residues. V was cut by 0 bases and J by 6 bases, with 12 bases left in between. Germline values: CDR1 LGHNA, CDR2 YSLEER. CDR3 nucleotide sequence: TGCGCCAGCAGCCAAGAGCCGCGGGGCGGTAATTCACCCCTCCACTTT. This translates into CASSQEPRGGNSPLHF.

Only a few counts were recorded for this clone. The V and J genes are TRBV29-1 and TRBJ1-2; tentative D call: TRBD1 (5 bases). The CDR3 sequence is 14 residues long. The V and J ends lost 4 bases and 3 bases respectively, with 15 bases between them. The germline V gene has CDR1 SQVTM and CDR2 ANQGSEA. CDR3 protein: CSVVSGRGDYGYTF. The CDR3 DNA follows: TGCAGCGTTGTTTCTGGTCGGGGGGACTATGGCTACACCTTC.

V and J are TRBV9 and TRBJ2-5, with 7 bases identical to TRBD2. The CDR3 contains 15 residues. Germline-derived CDR1 and CDR2 are SGDLS and YYNGEE. With V trimmed by 6 bases and J by 4 bases, 12 bases remained unmatched. This CDR3 reads CASTAGGGNGETQYF. The CDR3 DNA is TGTGCCAGCACCGCCGGCGGGGGTAATGGAGAGACCCAGTACTTC.

The J gene is TRBJ2-3, the V gene TRBV29-1; 12 nucleotides line up with TRBD2. This CDR3 has 17 amino acids. CDR1 is SQVTM, CDR2 ANQGSEA, per germline. V dropped 6 bases and J dropped 5; count of bases not matched to a gene: 15. The CDR3 is CSVGLLRTSGDRDTQYF. The CDR3, as DNA: TGCAGCGTGGGTCTACTCAGGACTAGCGGGGACCGAGATACGCAGTATTTT.